This TCR beta chain was found in a study of T cell responses to AZD1222 COVID-19 vaccine. Sequenced by immunoSEQ multiplex PCR; TCRdb stores in-frame clones only, minus some. The data show about 120,000 clones, 90% seen once. This CDR3 region has 15 residues. The receptor's source is an adult who received the MenACWY meningococcal vaccine as a control. This chain links TRBV21-1 with TRBJ2-7; the D call TRBD1 from the table was never checked on the DNA. TRBV21-1 is a known pseudogene. Sequencing was performed on peripheral blood, taken 28 days after the second dose of the MenACWY control vaccine. As DNA, the CDR3 is TGTGCCAGCAGCACGCAGGGGGACAGGGTCTACGAGCAGTACTTC. It yields the protein CASSTQGDRVYEQYF.